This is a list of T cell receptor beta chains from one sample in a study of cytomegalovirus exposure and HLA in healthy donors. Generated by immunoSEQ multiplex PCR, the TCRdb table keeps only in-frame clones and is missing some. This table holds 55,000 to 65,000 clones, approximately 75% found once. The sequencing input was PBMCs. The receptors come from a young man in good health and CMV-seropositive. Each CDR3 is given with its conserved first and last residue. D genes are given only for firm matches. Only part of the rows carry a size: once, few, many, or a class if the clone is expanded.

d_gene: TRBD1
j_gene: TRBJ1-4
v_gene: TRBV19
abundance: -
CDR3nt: TGTGCCAGTAGTAGAACGGGACAGGGAAATGAAAAACTGTTTTTT
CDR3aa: CASSRTGQGNEKLFF

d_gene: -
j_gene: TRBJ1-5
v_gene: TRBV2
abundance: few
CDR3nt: TGTGCCAGCAGACTAGACAGGAGCAATCAGCCCCAGCATTTT
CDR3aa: CASRLDRSNQPQHF

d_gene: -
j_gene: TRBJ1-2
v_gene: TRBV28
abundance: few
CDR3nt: TGTGCCAGCATCTTGGAGCTGGGGGGAGGCGGCTACACCTTC
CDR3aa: CASILELGGGGYTF

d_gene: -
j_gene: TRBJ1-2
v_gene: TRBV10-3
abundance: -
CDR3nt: TGTGCCATCAGCAACACAGGGAACTATGGCTACACCTTC
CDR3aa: CAISNTGNYGYTF

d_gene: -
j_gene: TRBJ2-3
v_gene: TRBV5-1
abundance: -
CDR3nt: TGCGCCAGCACCTGGGCAGGGGATACAGATACGCAGTATTTT
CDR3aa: CASTWAGDTDTQYF

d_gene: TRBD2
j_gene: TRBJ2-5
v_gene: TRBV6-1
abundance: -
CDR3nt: TGTGCCGGCCAGAGCGGGGGTTACCGAGAGACCCAGTACTTC
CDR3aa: CAGQSGGYRETQYF

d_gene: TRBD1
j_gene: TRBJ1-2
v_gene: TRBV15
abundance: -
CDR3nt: TGTGCCACCAGCAGAAAGGGACAGGGAAACGTCGGTGGCTACACCTTC
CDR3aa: CATSRKGQGNVGGYTF

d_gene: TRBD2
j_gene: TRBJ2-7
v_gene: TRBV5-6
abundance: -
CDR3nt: TGTGCCAGCAGCCCGGGGACTAGCGGGGGAATTTACGAGCAGTACTTC
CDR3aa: CASSPGTSGGIYEQYF

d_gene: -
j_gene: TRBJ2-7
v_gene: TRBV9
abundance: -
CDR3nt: TGTGCCAGCAGCAAAAGCCTCGGGGAGCGAAGGACGTCCGGGCACGAGCAGTACTTC
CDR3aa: CASSKSLGERRTSGHEQYF

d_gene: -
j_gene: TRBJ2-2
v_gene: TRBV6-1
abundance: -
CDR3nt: TGTGCCAGCAGAGGACAGACCTTCACCGGGGAGCTGTTTTTT
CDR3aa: CASRGQTFTGELFF

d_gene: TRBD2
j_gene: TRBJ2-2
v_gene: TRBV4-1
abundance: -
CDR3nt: TGCGCCAGCAGCTCCTCCGGGGGAAGCGGGAAGGGGAACACCGGGGAGCTGTTTTTT
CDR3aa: CASSSSGGSGKGNTGELFF

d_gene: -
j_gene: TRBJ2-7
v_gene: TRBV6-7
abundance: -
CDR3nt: TGTGCCAGCAGTTACTCACTAGCCTACGAGCAGTACTTC
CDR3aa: CASSYSLAYEQYF

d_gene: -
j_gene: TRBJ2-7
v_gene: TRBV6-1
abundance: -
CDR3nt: TGTGCCAGCAGTGGGGACACCTACGAGCAGTACTTC
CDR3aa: CASSGDTYEQYF

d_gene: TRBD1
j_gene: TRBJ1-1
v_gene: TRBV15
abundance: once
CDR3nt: TGTGCCACCAGCAGAGATAAGGGGACAGGGAGGACTGAAGCTTTCTTT
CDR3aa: CATSRDKGTGRTEAFF

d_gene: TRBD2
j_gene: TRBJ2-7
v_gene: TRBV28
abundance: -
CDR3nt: TGTGCCAGCGGCGGGGGGGGCGTTCGCGAGCAGTACTTC
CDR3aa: CASGGGGVREQYF

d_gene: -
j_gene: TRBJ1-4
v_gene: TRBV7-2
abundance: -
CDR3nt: TGTGCCAGCAGACCCCCGGGGAATGAAAAACTGTTTTTT
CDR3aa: CASRPPGNEKLFF

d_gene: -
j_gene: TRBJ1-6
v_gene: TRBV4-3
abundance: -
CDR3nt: TGCGCCAGCAGCCAAGAGGAGGGAAACAATTCACCCCTCCACTTT
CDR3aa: CASSQEEGNNSPLHF

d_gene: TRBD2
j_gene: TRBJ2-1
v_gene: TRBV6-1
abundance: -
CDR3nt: TGTGCCAGCAGTGGCGGGACTATCGCCTACAATGAGCAGTTCTTC
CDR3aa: CASSGGTIAYNEQFF

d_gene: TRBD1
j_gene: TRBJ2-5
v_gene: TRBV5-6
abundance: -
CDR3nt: TGTGCCAGCAGCTCAGGGGGAGAGACCCAGTACTTC
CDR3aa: CASSSGGETQYF

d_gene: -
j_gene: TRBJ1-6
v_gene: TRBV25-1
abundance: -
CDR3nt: TGTGCCAGCTCACGGGTCTCAAATTCACCCCTCCACTTT
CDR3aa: CASSRVSNSPLHF

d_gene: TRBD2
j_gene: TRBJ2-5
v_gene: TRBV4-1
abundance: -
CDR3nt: TGCGCCAGCAGCCCAGCTAGCGGGGGGGAGACCCAGTACTTC
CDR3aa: CASSPASGGETQYF

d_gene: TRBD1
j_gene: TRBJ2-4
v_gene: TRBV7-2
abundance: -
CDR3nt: TGTGCCAGCAGCTCACACAGGGGCCGAAACATTCAGTACTTC
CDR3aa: CASSSHRGRNIQYF

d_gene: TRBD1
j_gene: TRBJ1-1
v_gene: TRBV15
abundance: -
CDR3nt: TGTGCCACCAGCCCAAGAGGGATAGGGGGCCGCTGTGTAGCTTTCTTT
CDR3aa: CATSPRGIGGRCVAFF

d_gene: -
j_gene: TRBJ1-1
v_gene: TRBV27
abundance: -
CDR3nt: TGTGCCAGCGCTCCGACCGCCGGGGGGTGGACTGAAGCTTTCTTT
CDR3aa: CASAPTAGGWTEAFF

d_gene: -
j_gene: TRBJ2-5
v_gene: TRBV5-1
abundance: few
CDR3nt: TGCGCCAGCAGCCCCCCACTAAGTAGCCCCCAATGGGAGACCCAGTACTTC
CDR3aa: CASSPPLSSPQWETQYF

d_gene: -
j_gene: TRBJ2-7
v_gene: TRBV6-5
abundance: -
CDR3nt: TGTGCCAGCAGCCCCTGGGCAGGGACTTACGAGCAGTACTTC
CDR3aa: CASSPWAGTYEQYF

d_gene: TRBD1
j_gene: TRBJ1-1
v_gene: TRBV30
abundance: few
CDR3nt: TGTGCCTGGTTGGACAGGGGCACTGAAGCTTTCTTT
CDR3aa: CAWLDRGTEAFF

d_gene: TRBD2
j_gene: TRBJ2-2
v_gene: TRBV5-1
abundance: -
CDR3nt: TGCGCCAGCAGCTCGGGACTAGCGGGGTTGTTTAGTACCGGGGAGCTGTTTTTT
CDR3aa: CASSSGLAGLFSTGELFF

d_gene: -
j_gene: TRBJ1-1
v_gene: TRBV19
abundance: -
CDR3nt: TGTGCCAGTAGTATCCGTAAACGGGGAGGAACTGAAGCTTTCTTT
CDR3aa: CASSIRKRGGTEAFF

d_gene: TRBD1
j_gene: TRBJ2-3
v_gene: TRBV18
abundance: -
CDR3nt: TGTGCCAGCTCCAGGGGGCAGACACGCACAGATACGCAGTATTTT
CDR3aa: CASSRGQTRTDTQYF

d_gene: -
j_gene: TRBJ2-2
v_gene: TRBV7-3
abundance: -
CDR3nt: TGTGCCAGCAGCCTTTCCTACAGGGATGCGAACACCGGGGAGCTGTTTTTT
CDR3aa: CASSLSYRDANTGELFF

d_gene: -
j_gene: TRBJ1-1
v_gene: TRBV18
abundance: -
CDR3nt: TGTGCCAGCTCCCCTTCGAACACTGAAGCTTTCTTT
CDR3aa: CASSPSNTEAFF

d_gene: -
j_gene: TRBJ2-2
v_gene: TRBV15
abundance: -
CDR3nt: TGTGCCACCAGGGAGGAGGGGTTAGTCGCCGGGGAGCTGTTTTTT
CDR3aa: CATREEGLVAGELFF

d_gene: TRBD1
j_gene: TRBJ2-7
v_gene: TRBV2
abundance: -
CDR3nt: TGTGCCAGCAGTGTAGATAGGGGGCCGGCAAACGAGCAGTACTTC
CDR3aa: CASSVDRGPANEQYF

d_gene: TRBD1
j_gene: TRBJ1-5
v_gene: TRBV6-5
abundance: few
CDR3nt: TGTGCCAGCAGTGGGTCAGGGGGGCAGCCCCAGCATTTT
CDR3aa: CASSGSGGQPQHF

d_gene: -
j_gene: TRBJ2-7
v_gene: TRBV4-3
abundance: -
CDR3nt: TGCGCCAGCAGCCAAGATAAGGACTCCTACGAGCAGTACTTC
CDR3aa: CASSQDKDSYEQYF

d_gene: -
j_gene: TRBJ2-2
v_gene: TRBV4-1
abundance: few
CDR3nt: TGCGCCAGCAGCCCCACAGGGAACACCGGGGAGCTGTTTTTT
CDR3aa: CASSPTGNTGELFF

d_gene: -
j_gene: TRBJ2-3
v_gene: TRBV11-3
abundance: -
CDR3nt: TGTGCCAGCAGCTTAGATCGCGGCACAGATACGCAGTATTTT
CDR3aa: CASSLDRGTDTQYF

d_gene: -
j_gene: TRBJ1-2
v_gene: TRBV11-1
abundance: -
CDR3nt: TGTGCCAGCAGCGAAGGGCGGGAAGATGGCTACACCTTC
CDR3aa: CASSEGREDGYTF

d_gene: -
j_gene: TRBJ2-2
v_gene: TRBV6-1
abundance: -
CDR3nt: TGTGCCAGCAGTATTAGTAGAACCGGGGAGCTGTTTTTT
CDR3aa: CASSISRTGELFF

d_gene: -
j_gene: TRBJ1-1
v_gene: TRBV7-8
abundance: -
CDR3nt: TGTGCCAGCAGCTCGAGACATGGCACTGAAGCTTTCTTT
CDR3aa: CASSSRHGTEAFF

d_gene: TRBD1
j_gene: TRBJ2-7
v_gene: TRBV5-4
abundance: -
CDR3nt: TGTGCCAGCAGCATTAACAGGGGGGCAGATTCTGGCGAGCAGTACTTC
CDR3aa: CASSINRGADSGEQYF